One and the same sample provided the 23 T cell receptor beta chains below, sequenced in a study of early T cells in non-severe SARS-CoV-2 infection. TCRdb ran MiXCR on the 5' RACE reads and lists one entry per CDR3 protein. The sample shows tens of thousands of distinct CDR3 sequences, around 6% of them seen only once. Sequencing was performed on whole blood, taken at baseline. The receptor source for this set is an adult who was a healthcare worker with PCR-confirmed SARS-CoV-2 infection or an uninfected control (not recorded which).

In DNA, the CDR3 is TGTGCCAGCAGTGAAGCTAGGACCACCGAAGCTTTCTTT. Amino acids: CASSEARTTEAFF. The rearrangement uses TRBV2 and TRBJ1-1; D not certain. Germline V gives CDR1 SNHLY, CDR2 FYNNEI. CDR3 length equals 13 residues. The germline V and J ends were trimmed by 0 bases and 8 bases, with 10 bases remaining between them. Full variable domain (remainder filled in from reference TRBV2 and TRBJ1-1): EPEVTQTPSHQVTQMGQEVILRCVPISNHLYFYWYRQILGQKVEFLVSFYNNEISEKSEIFDDQFSVERPDGSNFTLKIRSTKLEDSAMYFCASSEARTTEAFFGQGTRLTVV.

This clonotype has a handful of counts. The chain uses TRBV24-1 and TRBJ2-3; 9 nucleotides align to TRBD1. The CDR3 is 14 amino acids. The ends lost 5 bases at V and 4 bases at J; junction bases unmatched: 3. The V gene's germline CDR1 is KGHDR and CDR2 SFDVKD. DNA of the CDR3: TGTGCCACCAGTGGAACAGGGGGCGCAGATACGCAGTATTTT. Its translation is CATSGTGGADTQYF.

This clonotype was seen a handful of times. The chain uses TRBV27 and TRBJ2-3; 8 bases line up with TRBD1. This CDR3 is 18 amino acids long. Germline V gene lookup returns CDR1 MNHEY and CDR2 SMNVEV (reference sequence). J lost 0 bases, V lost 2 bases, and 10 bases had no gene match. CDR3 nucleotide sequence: TGTGCCAGCAGTTTAACCCTATTGACAGGGGTCAGCACAGATACGCAGTATTTT. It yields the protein CASSLTLLTGVSTDTQYF.

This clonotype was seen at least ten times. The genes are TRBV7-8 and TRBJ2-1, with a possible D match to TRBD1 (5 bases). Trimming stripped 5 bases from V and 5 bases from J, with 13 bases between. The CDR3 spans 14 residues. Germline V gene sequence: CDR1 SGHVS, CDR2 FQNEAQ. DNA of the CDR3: TGTGCCAGCAGCCTCCTAGACAGAGACAATGAGCAGTTCTTC. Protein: CASSLLDRDNEQFF.

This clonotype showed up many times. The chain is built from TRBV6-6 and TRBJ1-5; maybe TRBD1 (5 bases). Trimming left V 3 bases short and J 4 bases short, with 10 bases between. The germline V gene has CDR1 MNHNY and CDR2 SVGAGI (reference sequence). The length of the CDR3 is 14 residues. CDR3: CASSYVGGNQPQHF. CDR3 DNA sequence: TGTGCCAGCAGTTATGTGGGGGGTAATCAGCCCCAGCATTTT.

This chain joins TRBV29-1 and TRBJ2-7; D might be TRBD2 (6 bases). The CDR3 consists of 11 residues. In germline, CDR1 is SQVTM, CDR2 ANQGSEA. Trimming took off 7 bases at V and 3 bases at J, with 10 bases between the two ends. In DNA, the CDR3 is TGCAGCGCCCGGGGGAGCTACGAGCAGTACTTC. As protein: CSARGSYEQYF.

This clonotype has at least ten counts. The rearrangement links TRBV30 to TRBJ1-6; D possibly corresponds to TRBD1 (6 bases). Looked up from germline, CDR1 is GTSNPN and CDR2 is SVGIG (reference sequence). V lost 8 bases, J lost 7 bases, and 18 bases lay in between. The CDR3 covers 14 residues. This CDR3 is CARAGWGRNSPLHF. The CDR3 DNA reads TGTGCCAGGGCAGGATGGGGGCGGAATTCACCCCTCCACTTT.

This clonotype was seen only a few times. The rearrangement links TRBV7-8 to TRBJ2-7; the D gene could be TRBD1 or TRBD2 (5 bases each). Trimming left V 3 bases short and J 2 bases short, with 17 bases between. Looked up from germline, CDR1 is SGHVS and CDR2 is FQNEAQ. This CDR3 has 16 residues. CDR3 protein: CASSLNTGTETYEQYF. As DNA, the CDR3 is TGTGCCAGCAGCTTGAACACCGGGACCGAAACCTACGAGCAGTACTTC.

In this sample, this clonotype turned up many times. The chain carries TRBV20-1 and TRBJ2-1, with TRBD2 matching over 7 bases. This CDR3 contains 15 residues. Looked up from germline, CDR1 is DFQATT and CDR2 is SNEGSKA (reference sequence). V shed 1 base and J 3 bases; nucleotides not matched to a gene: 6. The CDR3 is CSARARDYLYNEQFF. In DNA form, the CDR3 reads TGCAGTGCTAGAGCCCGGGACTACCTCTACAATGAGCAGTTCTTC.

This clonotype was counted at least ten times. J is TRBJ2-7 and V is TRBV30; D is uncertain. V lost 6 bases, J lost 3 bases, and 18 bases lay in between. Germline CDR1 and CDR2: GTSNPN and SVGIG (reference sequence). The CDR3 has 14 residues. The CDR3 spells CACTSRSRRYEQYF. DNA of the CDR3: TGTGCCTGTACGAGTCGGTCGAGACGCTACGAGCAGTACTTC. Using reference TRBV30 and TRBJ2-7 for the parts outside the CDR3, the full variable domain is SQTIHQWPATLVQPVGSPLSLECTVEGTSNPNLYWYRQAAGRGLQLLFYSVGIGQISSEVPQNLSASRPQDRQFILSSKKLLLSDSGFYLCACTSRSRRYEQYFGPGTRLTVT.

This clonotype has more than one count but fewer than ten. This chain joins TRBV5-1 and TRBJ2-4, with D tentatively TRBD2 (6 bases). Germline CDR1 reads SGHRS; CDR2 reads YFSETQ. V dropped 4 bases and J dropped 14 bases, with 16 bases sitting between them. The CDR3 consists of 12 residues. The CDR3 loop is CASSRGSGIKYF. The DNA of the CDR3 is TGCGCCAGCAGCCGAGGTAGCGGAATAAAGTACTTC.

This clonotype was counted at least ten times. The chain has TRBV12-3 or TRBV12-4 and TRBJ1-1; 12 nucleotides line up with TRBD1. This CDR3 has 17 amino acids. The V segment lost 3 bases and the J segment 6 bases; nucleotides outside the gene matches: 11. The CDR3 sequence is CASSFGRDRGRGSEAFF. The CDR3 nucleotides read TGTGCCAGCAGTTTTGGCCGGGACAGGGGGCGAGGATCTGAAGCTTTCTTT.

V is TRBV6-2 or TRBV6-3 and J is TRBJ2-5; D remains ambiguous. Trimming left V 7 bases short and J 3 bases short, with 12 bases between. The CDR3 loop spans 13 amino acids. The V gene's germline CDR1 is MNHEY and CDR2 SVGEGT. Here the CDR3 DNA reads TGTGCCAGCAAGAGACCGACCGAAGAGACCCAGTACTTC. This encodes CASKRPTEETQYF.

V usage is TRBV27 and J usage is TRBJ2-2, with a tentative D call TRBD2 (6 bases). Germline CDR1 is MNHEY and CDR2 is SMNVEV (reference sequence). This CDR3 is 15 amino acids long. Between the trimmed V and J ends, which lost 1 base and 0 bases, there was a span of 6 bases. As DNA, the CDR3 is TGTGCCAGCAGTTTATGGGGGGCGAACACCGGGGAGCTGTTTTTT. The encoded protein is CASSLWGANTGELFF.

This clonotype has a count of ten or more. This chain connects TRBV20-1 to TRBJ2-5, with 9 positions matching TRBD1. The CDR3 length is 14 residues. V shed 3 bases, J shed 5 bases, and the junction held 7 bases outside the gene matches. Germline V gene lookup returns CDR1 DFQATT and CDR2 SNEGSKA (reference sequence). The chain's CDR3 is CSASGGTGLETQYF. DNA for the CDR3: TGCAGTGCTAGTGGTGGGACAGGGTTGGAGACCCAGTACTTC.

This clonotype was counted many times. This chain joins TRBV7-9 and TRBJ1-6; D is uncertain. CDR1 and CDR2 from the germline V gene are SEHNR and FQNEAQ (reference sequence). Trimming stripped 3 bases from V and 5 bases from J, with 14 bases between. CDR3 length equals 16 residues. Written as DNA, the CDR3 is TGTGCCAGCAGCTTTGTGGTGGGCCCTAATAATTCACCCCTCCACTTT. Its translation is CASSFVVGPNNSPLHF.

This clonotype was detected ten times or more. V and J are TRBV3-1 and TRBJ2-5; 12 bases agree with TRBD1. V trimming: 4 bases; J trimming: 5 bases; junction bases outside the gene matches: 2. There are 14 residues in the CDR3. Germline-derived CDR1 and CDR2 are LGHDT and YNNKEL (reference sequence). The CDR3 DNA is TGTGCCAGCAGCCGGGACAGGGGGCTTGAGACCCAGTACTTC. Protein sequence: CASSRDRGLETQYF.

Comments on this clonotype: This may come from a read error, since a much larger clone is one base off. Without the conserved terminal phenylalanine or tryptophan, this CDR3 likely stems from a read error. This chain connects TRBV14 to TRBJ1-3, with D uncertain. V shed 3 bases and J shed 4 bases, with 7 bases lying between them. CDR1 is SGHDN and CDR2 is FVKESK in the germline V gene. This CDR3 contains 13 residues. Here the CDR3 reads CASSQSLGNTIYL. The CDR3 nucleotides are TGTGCCAGCAGCCAGTCTTTAGGAAACACCATATATCTT.

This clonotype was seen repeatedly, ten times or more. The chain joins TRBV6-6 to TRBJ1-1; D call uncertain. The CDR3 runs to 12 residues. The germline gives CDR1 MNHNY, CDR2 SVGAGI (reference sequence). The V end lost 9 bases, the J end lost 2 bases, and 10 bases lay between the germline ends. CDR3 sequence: CASIGDNTEAFF. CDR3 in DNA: TGTGCCAGTATCGGGGATAACACTGAAGCTTTCTTT.

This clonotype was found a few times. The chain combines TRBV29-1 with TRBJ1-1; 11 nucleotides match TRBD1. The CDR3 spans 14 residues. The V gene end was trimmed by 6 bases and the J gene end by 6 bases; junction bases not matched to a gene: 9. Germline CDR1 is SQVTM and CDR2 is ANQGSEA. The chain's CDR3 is CSVRDRGSQAEAFF. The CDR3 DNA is TGCAGCGTGCGGGACAGGGGGTCCCAGGCTGAAGCTTTCTTT.

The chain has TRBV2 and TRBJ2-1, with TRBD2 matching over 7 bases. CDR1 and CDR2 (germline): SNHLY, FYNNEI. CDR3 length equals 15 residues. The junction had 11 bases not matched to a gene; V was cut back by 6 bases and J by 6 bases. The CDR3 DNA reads TGTGCCAGCAGGGGGCGTGCTAGCGGACTCAATGAGCAGTTCTTC. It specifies CASRGRASGLNEQFF.

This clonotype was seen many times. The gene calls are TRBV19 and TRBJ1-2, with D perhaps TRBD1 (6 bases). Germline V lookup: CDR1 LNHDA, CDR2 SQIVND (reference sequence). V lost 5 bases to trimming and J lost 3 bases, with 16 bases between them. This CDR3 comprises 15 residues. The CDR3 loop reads CASSPPGTKYYGYTF. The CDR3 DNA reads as TGTGCCAGTAGTCCGCCCGGGACAAAATACTATGGCTACACCTTC. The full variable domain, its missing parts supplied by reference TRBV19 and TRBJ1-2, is DGGITQSPKYLFRKEGQNVTLSCEQNLNHDAMYWYRQDPGQGLRLIYYSQIVNDFQKGDIAEGYSVSREKKESFPLTVTSAQKNPTAFYLCASSPPGTKYYGYTFGSGTRLTVV.

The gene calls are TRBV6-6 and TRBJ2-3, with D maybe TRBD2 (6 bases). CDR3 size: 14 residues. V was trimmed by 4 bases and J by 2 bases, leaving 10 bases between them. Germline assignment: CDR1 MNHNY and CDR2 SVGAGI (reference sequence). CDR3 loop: CASSSREATDTQYF. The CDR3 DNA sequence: TGTGCCAGCAGTTCCAGGGAGGCCACAGATACGCAGTATTTT.